This TCR beta chain is from a study of PD-1 blockade in classical Hodgkin lymphoma. The overall study: Patients were administered nivolumab (3 mg/kg intravenously) every 2 weeks.

Profiled with immunoSEQ multiplex PCR; TCRdb holds only in-frame clones, not every one. This table has 20,000 or so clones, 75% to 85% appearing once. Study results and caveats: Whoever responded completely had baseline diversity much like that seen in newly diagnosed patients. Patients excluded were those beginning nivolumab under 1 year after ASCT.

CDR3 size: 16 residues. In germline, CDR1 is SNHLY, CDR2 FYNNEI. V was cut by 3 bases and J by 4 bases, with 19 bases left in between. Exposure to brentuximab vedotin varied, and each patient had relapsed following autologous stem cell transplantation. Concerning this clone: The antigen remains unidentified.

This chain joins TRBV2 and TRBJ2-7, with D perhaps matching TRBD2 (6 bases). This specimen consisted of peripheral blood mononuclear cells (PBMCs), obtained before the second cycle of nivolumab. The TCR originated in a human donor with classical Hodgkin lymphoma. CDR3 coding DNA: TGTGCCAGCAGTGACGGCCGAGCGGGCCCTTTTTACGAGCAGTACTTC. Translated: CASSDGRAGPFYEQYF.